These 24 T cell receptor beta chains share one sample of origin, sequenced in a study of CD8 T cells in ankylosing spondylitis. TCRdb ran MiXCR on the 5' RACE reads and lists one entry per CDR3 protein. The repertoire consists of over 100,000 distinct CDR3 sequences, with more than 9.5% occurring once and the leading ten covering 4.1%. The sequencing input was blood, either unsorted or a sorted T cell fraction (not recorded which). The receptor source for this set is a female donor with ankylosing spondylitis or in good health (not recorded which).

This clonotype was observed many times. As DNA, the CDR3 is TGTGCCTGGAGTGTGTTTGACAGGGGGTCCAGCAATCAGCCCCAGCATTTT. Translation gives CAWSVFDRGSSNQPQHF. The gene calls are TRBV30 and TRBJ1-5; 9 nucleotides align to TRBD1. In germline, CDR1 is GTSNPN, CDR2 SVGIG (reference sequence). The junction had 7 bases not matched to a gene; V was cut back by 0 bases and J by 1 base. The CDR3 has 17 residues.

This clonotype has a count of ten or more. The rearrangement links TRBV5-6 to TRBJ2-2; D possibly corresponds to TRBD1 (6 bases). Germline CDR1 SGHDT, CDR2 YYEEEE. CDR3 length: 17 residues. Trimming shortened V by 2 bases and J by 1 base, and 15 bases separated the two germline ends. CDR3: CASSFPGQFENTGELFF. CDR3 in DNA: TGTGCCAGCAGCTTCCCGGGACAATTCGAGAACACCGGGGAGCTGTTTTTT.

In its sample, this clonotype was seen many times. This CDR3 is CASKAGAADEKLFF. The CDR3 DNA sequence: TGCGCCAGCAAGGCGGGGGCCGCGGATGAAAAACTGTTTTTT. The rearrangement uses TRBV5-1 and TRBJ1-4; maybe TRBD1 (6 bases). Trimming took off 6 bases at V and 6 bases at J, with 15 bases between the two ends. The V gene's germline CDR1 is SGHRS and CDR2 YFSETQ. CDR3 length equals 14 residues.

Only a few counts were recorded for this clonotype. The chain links TRBV7-9 to TRBJ2-7; 12 positions agree with TRBD2. J lost 2 bases, V lost 5 bases, and 7 bases had no gene match. The CDR3 covers 16 residues. CDR1 is SEHNR, CDR2 FQNEAQ, per germline (reference sequence). CDR3 coding DNA: TGTGCCAGCAGCCCCCGGACTAGCGGGGTCACCTACGAGCAGTACTTC. This gives the protein CASSPRTSGVTYEQYF.

This clonotype was found many times. The chain recombines TRBV7-9 with TRBJ2-5; D is possibly TRBD2 (7 bases). The germline CDR1 and CDR2 sequences are SEHNR and FQNEAQ (reference sequence). V lost 10 bases to trimming and J lost 3 bases, with 18 bases between them. This CDR3 spans 14 amino acids. CDR3 nucleotide sequence: TGTGCCACCTTGGGGGGGCCAGGGAAAGAGACCCAGTACTTC. Protein product: CATLGGPGKETQYF.

The rearrangement joins TRBV2 to TRBJ2-1, with D maybe TRBD1 (5 bases). The CDR3 is made up of 17 amino acids. Between the trimmed V and J ends, which lost 3 bases and 6 bases, there was a span of 21 bases. Germline V lookup: CDR1 SNHLY, CDR2 FYNNEI. The CDR3 nucleotides are TGTGCCAGCAGTGATAGTTTCAGGGTCGGCTTTTCCAATGAGCAGTTCTTC. Translated, it gives CASSDSFRVGFSNEQFF.

This clonotype has a count of ten or more. Here the CDR3 reads CASSLRGGAGNTEAFF. In nucleotides, the CDR3 is TGCGCCAGCAGCTTGAGAGGGGGCGCAGGGAACACTGAAGCTTTCTTT. The chain links TRBV5-1 to TRBJ1-1; 7 bases line up with TRBD1. With V trimmed by 1 base and J by 1 base, 7 bases remained unmatched. Germline V lookup: CDR1 SGHRS, CDR2 YFSETQ. CDR3 length equals 16 residues.

This clonotype was observed many times. The chain employs TRBV5-1 and TRBJ2-1, with 11 nucleotides matching TRBD2. The CDR3 contains 17 residues. J gave up 0 bases and V 0 bases, and 2 bases lay outside the gene matches. Germline V gene data show CDR1 as SGHRS and CDR2 as YFSETQ. CDR3 sequence (DNA): TGCGCCAGCAGCTTGGCCACTAGCGGGAGCTCCTACAATGAGCAGTTCTTC. As protein: CASSLATSGSSYNEQFF.

Ten or more counts support this clonotype. V and J are TRBV28 and TRBJ1-5; 7 nucleotides match TRBD1. With V trimmed by 8 bases and J by 4 bases, 8 bases remained unmatched. CDR1 is MDHEN and CDR2 is SYDVKM in the germline V gene. CDR3 length equals 14 residues. This CDR3 is CASLFSTGNQPQHF. The CDR3 DNA sequence: TGTGCCAGCCTTTTTTCGACAGGGAATCAGCCCCAGCATTTT.

This clonotype was seen many times. This sequence joins TRBV12-3 or TRBV12-4 and TRBJ1-5, with D possibly matching TRBD1 (6 bases). V gave up 4 bases and J gave up 7 bases, with 11 bases separating them. This CDR3 is built from 13 residues. The CDR3 nucleotides are TGTGCCAGCAGTTGGGGGGGCGGACAGCCCCAGCATTTT. As protein: CASSWGGGQPQHF.

This clonotype was detected many times. The rearrangement uses TRBV24-1 and TRBJ2-5; weak D call: TRBD2 (6 bases). Germline values: CDR1 KGHDR, CDR2 SFDVKD. V dropped 9 bases and J dropped 1 base, with 17 bases sitting between them. The CDR3 has 15 residues. CDR3 sequence reads: CATSFSRDLQETQYF. The CDR3 DNA reads as TGTGCCACCTCTTTCTCGCGGGACCTCCAAGAGACCCAGTACTTC.

The table lists this clonotype with many counts. The J gene is TRBJ2-3, the V gene TRBV5-1, with D perhaps TRBD1 (6 bases). CDR3 length: 15 residues. In germline, CDR1 is SGHRS, CDR2 YFSETQ. V lost 0 bases and J 4 bases, leaving 12 bases between the germline ends. CDR3 residues: CASSLGDRFADTQYF. Written as DNA, the CDR3 is TGCGCCAGCAGCTTGGGAGACAGGTTCGCAGATACGCAGTATTTT.

As concerns this clonotype: Possible read error: a much larger clone is one base away. This chain links TRBV2 with TRBJ1-2, with TRBD1 identical over 7 bases. CDR3 length: 15 residues. Germline V gives CDR1 SNHLY, CDR2 FYNNEI. CDR3 sequence: CASSPARQGGYGYPF. The CDR3 coding sequence is TGTGCCAGCAGTCCCGCCCGACAGGGCGGATATGGCTACCCCTTC.

The CDR3 region is CASSQDGAATDTQYF. DNA for the CDR3: TGTGCCAGCAGCCAAGATGGGGCGGCCACAGATACGCAGTATTTT. This rearrangement joins TRBV3-1 to TRBJ2-3; tentatively, D is TRBD1 (5 bases). V dropped 0 bases and J dropped 2 bases, with 9 bases sitting between them. Germline V gene sequence: CDR1 LGHDT, CDR2 YNNKEL (reference sequence). This CDR3 has 15 residues.

This clonotype was observed many times. The gene calls are TRBV20-1 and TRBJ2-5; D uncertain. The CDR3 has 13 residues. Trimming took 3 bases from V and 1 from J, leaving 9 bases between them. Germline CDR1 and CDR2: DFQATT and SNEGSKA (reference sequence). The CDR3 DNA is TGCAGTGCTAGTTCGGCAACCCAAGAGACCCAGTACTTC. Translated, it gives CSASSATQETQYF.

J is TRBJ2-3 and V is TRBV7-2, with 10 bases that match TRBD2. The trim removed 5 bases at V and 2 bases at J, leaving 7 bases unmatched. The CDR3 is 16 amino acids. Germline V gene sequence: CDR1 SGHTA, CDR2 FQGNSA. The CDR3 is CASSPNSGGNTDTQYF. The DNA of the CDR3 is TGTGCCAGCAGCCCAAATAGCGGGGGGAACACAGATACGCAGTATTTT.

The chain has TRBV20-1 and TRBJ2-7; tentatively, D is TRBD1 or TRBD2 (5 bases each). The V end was cut by 3 bases, the J end by 3 bases, with 18 bases between. The CDR3 contains 15 residues. The germline gives CDR1 DFQATT, CDR2 SNEGSKA (reference sequence). The CDR3 coding sequence is TGCAGTGCTAGGTCAGGCCGGGACCCAGTCTACGAGCAGTACTTC. As protein: CSARSGRDPVYEQYF.

Concerning this clonotype itself: This could be a read error, since a much larger clone is one nucleotide away. The genes are TRBV7-2 and TRBJ2-1; D is unclear. The V end lost 1 base, the J end lost 6 bases, and 7 bases lay between the germline ends. The length of the CDR3 is 13 residues. Germline V gene data show CDR1 as SGHTA and CDR2 as FQGNSA. CDR3 protein: CASSLGMVNEQFF. Written as DNA, the CDR3 is TGTGCCAGCAGCTTAGGGATGGTCAATGAGCAGTTCTTC.

This clonotype was detected ten times or more. V gene TRBV3-1 combines with J gene TRBJ1-1, with a tentative D call TRBD1 (5 bases). V dropped 1 base and J dropped 5 bases, with 14 bases sitting between them. The V gene's germline CDR1 is LGHDT and CDR2 YNNKEL (reference sequence). This CDR3 comprises 15 residues. CDR3 protein: CASSQASYGGTEAFF. The DNA for the CDR3 is TGTGCCAGCAGCCAAGCGTCTTATGGGGGAACTGAAGCTTTCTTT.

This clonotype was counted many times. V is TRBV20-1 and J is TRBJ2-1; tentative D call: TRBD2 (5 bases). Trimming took 6 bases from V and 9 from J, leaving 21 bases between them. The germline V gene has CDR1 DFQATT and CDR2 SNEGSKA (reference sequence). The CDR3 is 14 amino acids. Written as DNA, the CDR3 is TGCAGTGCCGAGATACTAGAGTTGAGTGGTGAGCAGTTCTTC. The encoded protein is CSAEILELSGEQFF.

This clonotype was observed many times. V is TRBV12-3 or TRBV12-4 and J is TRBJ2-7, with 8 bases matching TRBD1. V lost 6 bases to trimming and J lost 3 bases; unmatched junction nucleotides: 7. This CDR3 is built from 14 residues. The CDR3 region has the DNA TGTGCCAGCAGAACAATGGACAGGGACTACGAGCAGTACTTC. Translation gives CASRTMDRDYEQYF.

Many counts were recorded for this clonotype. This chain uses TRBV20-1 with TRBJ1-2, with D possibly TRBD1 on 5 matching bases. The CDR3 consists of 13 residues. The germline V gene has CDR1 DFQATT and CDR2 SNEGSKA (reference sequence). Trimming pared 6 bases from V and 3 bases from J, leaving 14 bases between. CDR3 nucleotides: TGCAGTGCCCCCCCAACGGGGGACTATGGCTACACCTTC. Residues: CSAPPTGDYGYTF.

This clonotype was recorded many times. CDR3 in amino acids: CSVPDRSSYNEQFF. The CDR3 nucleotides read TGCAGCGTCCCTGACAGGAGCTCCTACAATGAGCAGTTCTTC. V gene TRBV29-1 combines with J gene TRBJ2-1, with D perhaps matching TRBD1 (6 bases). Germline CDR1 is SQVTM and CDR2 is ANQGSEA. Trimming took off 6 bases at V and 0 bases at J, with 12 bases between the two ends. This CDR3 is built from 14 residues.

Note on this clonotype: A much larger clone differs by one base, so this may be a read error. The chain links TRBV20-1 to TRBJ2-6, with D hard to call. In germline, CDR1 is DFQATT, CDR2 SNEGSKA (reference sequence). The CDR3 is 14 amino acids. The CDR3, as DNA: TGCAGTGCTCAAACGAACTCTGGGACCAACGTCCTGACTTTC. This translates into CSAQTNSGTNVLTF.